The 2 T cell receptor beta chains given below trace back to one sample, sequenced in a study of immune cell composition in non-small cell lung cancer. Sequenced by immunoSEQ multiplex PCR; TCRdb stores in-frame clones only, minus some. The repertoire includes 1,700 or so clones, 81% of them detected once, and about 8.1% sits in the top ten. Sequenced sample: lung tumor tissue. Source of these receptors: a human donor with non-small cell lung cancer.

The rearrangement joins TRBV10-3 to TRBJ1-1, with 8 bases lining up with TRBD1. J was trimmed by 11 bases and V by 2 bases; bases with no gene match: 4. The CDR3 covers 12 residues. Germline V gene sequence: CDR1 ENHRY, CDR2 SYGVKD. As DNA, the CDR3 is TGTGCCATCAGTGAGCCTGGACAGGGCGCTTTCTTT. This sequence encodes CAISEPGQGAFF.

The chain links TRBV5-4 to TRBJ2-7, with 8 bases lining up with TRBD2. V gave up 0 bases and J gave up 4 bases; unmatched junction bases: 6. Germline lookup yields CDR1 SGHNT and CDR2 YYREEE (reference sequence). CDR3 length: 15 amino acids. The CDR3 coding sequence is TGTGCCAGCAGCTTGGCGGGGGGGATGGTATACGAGCAGTACTTC. Its protein is CASSLAGGMVYEQYF.